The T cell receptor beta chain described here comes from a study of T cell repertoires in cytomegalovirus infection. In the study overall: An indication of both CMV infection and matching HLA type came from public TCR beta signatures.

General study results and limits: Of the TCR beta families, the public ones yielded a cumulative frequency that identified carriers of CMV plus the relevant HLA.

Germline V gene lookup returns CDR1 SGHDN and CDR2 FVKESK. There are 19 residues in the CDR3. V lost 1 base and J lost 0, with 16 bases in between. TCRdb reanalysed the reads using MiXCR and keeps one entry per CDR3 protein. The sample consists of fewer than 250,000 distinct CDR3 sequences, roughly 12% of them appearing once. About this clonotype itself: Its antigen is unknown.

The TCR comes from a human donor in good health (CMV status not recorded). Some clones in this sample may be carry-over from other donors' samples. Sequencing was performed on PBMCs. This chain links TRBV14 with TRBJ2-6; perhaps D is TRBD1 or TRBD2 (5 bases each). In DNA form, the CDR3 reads TGTGCCAGCAGCCAAGCCCCCCTCGGGGCCGTCTCTGGGGCCAACGTCCTGACTTTC. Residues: CASSQAPLGAVSGANVLTF.